Sequencing of this T cell receptor beta chain was carried out in a study of blood T cell repertoires in COVID-19. Germline V gene sequence: CDR1 MNHEY, CDR2 SVGEGT. Deletions cut 3 bases from V and 5 bases from J, with 11 bases between. This CDR3 has 14 residues. As originally analysed: Scientists estimated how many nucleated cells there were by amplifying reference gene primers. The repertoire was sequenced with immunoSEQ multiplex PCR; TCRdb's copy has only in-frame clones and lacks some. V and J calls plus clone size are reproduced from that table; the DNA served to infer D and trimming. Here the sample spans approximately 440,000 clones, roughly 88% being singletons.

Sequenced sample: peripheral blood. The chain combines TRBV6-2 or TRBV6-3 with TRBJ1-5, with D maybe TRBD1 (5 bases). The TCR sequence derives from a woman aged 50 to 60 with COVID-19, enrolled during active disease. This chain's CDR3 is CASSYQRGDQPQHF. DNA for the CDR3: TGTGCCAGCAGTTATCAAAGGGGCGATCAGCCCCAGCATTTT.